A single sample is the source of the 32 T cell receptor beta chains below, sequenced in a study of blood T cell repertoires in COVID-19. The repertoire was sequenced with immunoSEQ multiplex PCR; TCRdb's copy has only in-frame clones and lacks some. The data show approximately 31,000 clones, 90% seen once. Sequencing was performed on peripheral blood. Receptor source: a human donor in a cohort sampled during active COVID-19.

The CDR3 nucleotides read TGCGCCAGCAGCCAAGCCCCTAGCGGGAACACCGGGGAGCTGTTTTTT. This encodes CASSQAPSGNTGELFF. This chain joins TRBV4-1 and TRBJ2-2; 7 bases fit TRBD2. This CDR3 has 16 amino acids. Unmatched junction bases numbered 3, after V lost 1 base and J lost 1 base. Germline V gene sequence: CDR1 MGHRA, CDR2 YSYEKL.

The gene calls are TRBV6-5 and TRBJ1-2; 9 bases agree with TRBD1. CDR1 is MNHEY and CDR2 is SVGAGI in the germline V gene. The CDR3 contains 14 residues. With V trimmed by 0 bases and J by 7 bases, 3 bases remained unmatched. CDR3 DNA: TGTGCCAGCAGTTACTCAGGGACAGGGTCTGGCTACACCTTC. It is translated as CASSYSGTGSGYTF.

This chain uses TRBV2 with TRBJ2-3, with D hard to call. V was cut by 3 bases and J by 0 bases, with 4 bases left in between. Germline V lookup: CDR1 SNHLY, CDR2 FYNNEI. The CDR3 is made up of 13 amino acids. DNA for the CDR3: TGTGCCAGCAGTGACCAGAGCACAGATACGCAGTATTTT. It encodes CASSDQSTDTQYF. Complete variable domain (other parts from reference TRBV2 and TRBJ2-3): EPEVTQTPSHQVTQMGQEVILRCVPISNHLYFYWYRQILGQKVEFLVSFYNNEISEKSEIFDDQFSVERPDGSNFTLKIRSTKLEDSAMYFCASSDQSTDTQYFGPGTRLTVL.

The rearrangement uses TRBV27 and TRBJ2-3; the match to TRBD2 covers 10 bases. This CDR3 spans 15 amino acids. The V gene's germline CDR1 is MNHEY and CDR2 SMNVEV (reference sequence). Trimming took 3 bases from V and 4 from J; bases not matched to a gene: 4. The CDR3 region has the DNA TGTGCCAGCAGTTTTGGGCTAGCGGGAGCAGATACGCAGTATTTT. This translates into CASSFGLAGADTQYF.

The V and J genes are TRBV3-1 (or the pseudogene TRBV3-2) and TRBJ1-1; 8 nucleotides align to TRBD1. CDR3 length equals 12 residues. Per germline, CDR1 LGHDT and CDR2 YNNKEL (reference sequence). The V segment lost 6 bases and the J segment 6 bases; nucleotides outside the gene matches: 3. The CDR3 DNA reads TGTGCCAGCAGGTACAGGGGGGCTGAAGCTTTCTTT. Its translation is CASRYRGAEAFF.

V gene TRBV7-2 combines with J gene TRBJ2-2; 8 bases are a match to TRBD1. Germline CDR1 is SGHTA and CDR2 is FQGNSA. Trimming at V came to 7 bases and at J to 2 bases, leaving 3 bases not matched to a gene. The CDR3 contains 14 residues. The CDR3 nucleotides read TGTGCCAGCATCAGGGGGCCCAACACCGGGGAGCTGTTTTTT. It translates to CASIRGPNTGELFF.

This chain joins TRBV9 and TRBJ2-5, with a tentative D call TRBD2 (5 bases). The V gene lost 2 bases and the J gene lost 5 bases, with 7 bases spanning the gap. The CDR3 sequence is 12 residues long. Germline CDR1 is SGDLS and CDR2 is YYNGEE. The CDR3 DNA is TGTGCCAGCAGCGTCCCGGGGGAGACCCAGTACTTC. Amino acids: CASSVPGETQYF.

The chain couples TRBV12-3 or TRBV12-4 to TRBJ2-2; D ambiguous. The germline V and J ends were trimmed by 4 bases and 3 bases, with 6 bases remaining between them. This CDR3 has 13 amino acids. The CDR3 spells CASSSEYTGELFF. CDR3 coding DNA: TGTGCCAGCAGTTCGGAGTACACCGGGGAGCTGTTTTTT.

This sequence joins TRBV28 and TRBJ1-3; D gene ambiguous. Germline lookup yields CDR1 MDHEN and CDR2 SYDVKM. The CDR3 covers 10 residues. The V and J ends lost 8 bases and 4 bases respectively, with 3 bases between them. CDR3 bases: TGTGCCAGCCAAGGAAACACCATATATTTT. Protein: CASQGNTIYF.

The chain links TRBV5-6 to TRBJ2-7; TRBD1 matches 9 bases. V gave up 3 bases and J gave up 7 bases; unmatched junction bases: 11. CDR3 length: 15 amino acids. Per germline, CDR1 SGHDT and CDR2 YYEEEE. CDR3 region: CASSSITGGEGEQYF. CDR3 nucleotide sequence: TGTGCCAGCAGCTCTATTACAGGGGGCGAGGGTGAGCAGTACTTC.

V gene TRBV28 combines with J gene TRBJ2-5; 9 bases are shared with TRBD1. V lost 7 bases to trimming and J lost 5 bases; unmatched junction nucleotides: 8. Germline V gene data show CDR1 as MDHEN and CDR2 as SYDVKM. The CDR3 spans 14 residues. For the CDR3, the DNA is TGTGCCAGCATACGGACAGGGGCCGGGGAGACCCAGTACTTC. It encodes CASIRTGAGETQYF.

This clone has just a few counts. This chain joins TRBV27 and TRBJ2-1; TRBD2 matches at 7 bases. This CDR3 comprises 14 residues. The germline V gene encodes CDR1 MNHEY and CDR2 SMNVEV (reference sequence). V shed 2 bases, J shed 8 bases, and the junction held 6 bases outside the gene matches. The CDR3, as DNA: TGTGCCAGCAGTTTACGGAGCGGGAACGATGAGCAGTTCTTC. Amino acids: CASSLRSGNDEQFF.

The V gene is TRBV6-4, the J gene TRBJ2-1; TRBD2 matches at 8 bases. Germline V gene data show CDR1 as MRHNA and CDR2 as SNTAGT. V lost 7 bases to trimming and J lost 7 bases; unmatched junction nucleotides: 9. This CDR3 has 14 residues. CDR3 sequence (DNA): TGTGCCAGCACCCAGACTAGCGAGTCGAATGAGCAGTTCTTC. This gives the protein CASTQTSESNEQFF.

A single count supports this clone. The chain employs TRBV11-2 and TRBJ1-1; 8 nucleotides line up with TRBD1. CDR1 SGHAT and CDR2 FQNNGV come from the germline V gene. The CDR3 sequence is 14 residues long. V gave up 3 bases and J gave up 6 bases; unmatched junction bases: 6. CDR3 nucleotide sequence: TGTGCCAGCAGCTTGGGCAGGGGGCGGGCTGAAGCTTTCTTT. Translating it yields CASSLGRGRAEAFF.

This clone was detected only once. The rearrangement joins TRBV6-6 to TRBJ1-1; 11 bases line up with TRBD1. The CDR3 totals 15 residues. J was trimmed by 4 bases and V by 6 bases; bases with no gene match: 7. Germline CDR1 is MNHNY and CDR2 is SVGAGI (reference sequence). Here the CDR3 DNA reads TGTGCCAGCAGCCTCCCGGGGACAGGGGGCACTGAAGCTTTCTTT. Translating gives CASSLPGTGGTEAFF.

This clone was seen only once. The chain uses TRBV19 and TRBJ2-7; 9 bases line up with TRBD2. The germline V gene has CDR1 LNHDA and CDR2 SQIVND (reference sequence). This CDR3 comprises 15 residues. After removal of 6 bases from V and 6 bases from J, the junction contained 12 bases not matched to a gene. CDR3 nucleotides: TGTGCCAGTAGACCCAGCGGGAGGATTAAGGGCGAGCAGTACTTC. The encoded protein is CASRPSGRIKGEQYF. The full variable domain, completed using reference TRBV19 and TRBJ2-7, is DGGITQSPKYLFRKEGQNVTLSCEQNLNHDAMYWYRQDPGQGLRLIYYSQIVNDFQKGDIAEGYSVSREKKESFPLTVTSAQKNPTAFYLCASRPSGRIKGEQYFGPGTRLTVT.

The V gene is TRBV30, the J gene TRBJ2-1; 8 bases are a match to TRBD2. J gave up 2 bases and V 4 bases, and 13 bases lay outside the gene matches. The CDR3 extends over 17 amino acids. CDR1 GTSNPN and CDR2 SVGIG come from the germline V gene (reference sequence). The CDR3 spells CAWNGREGLPPYNEQFF. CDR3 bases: TGTGCCTGGAACGGTCGGGAGGGCCTCCCACCCTACAATGAGCAGTTCTTC.

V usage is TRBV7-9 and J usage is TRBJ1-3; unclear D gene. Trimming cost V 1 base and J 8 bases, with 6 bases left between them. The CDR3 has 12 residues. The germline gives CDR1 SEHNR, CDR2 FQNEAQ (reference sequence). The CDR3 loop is CASSLGSDTIYF. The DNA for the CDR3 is TGTGCCAGCAGCTTAGGATCGGACACCATATATTTT.

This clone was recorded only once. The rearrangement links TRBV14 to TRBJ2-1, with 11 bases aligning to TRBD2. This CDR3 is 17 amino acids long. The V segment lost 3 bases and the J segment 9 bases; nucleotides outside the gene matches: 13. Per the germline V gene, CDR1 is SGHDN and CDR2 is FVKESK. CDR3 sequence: CASSHANSGRALGEQFF. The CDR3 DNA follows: TGTGCCAGCAGCCATGCCAATAGCGGGAGGGCCCTCGGTGAGCAGTTCTTC.

The DNA for the CDR3 is TGTGCCTGGGGGACAGGAAATTCACCCCTCCACTTT. It codes for CAWGTGNSPLHF. V and J are TRBV30 and TRBJ1-6; 8 bases are shared with TRBD1. Germline values: CDR1 GTSNPN, CDR2 SVGIG (reference sequence). The trim removed 5 bases at V and 7 bases at J, leaving 1 base unmatched. CDR3 size: 12 residues.

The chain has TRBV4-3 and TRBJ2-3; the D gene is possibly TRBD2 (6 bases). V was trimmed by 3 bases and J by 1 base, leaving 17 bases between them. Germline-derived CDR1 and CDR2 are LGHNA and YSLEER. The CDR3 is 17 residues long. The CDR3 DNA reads TGCGCCAGCAGCCAGCAAATTGGGGGGAGCGGCACAGATACGCAGTATTTT. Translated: CASSQQIGGSGTDTQYF.

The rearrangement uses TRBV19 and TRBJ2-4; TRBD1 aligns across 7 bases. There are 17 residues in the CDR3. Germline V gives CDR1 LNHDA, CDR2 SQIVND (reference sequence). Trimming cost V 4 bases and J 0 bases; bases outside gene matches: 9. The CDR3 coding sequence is TGTGCCAGTAGTACAGGGACAGCCGGGCGAGCCAAAAACATTCAGTACTTC. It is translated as CASSTGTAGRAKNIQYF.

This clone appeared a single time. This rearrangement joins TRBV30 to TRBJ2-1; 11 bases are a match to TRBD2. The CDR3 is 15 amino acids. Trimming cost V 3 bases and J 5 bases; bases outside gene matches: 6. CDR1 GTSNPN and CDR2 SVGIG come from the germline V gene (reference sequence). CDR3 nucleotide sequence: TGTGCCTGGAGCCCCGGACTAGCGGGCCACAATGAGCAGTTCTTC. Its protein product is CAWSPGLAGHNEQFF.

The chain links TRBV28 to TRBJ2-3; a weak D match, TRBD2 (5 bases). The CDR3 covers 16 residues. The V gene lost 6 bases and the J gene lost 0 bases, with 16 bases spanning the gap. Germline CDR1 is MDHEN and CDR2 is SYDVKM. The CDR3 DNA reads TGTGCCAGCAGGGACCGGAGTGGGAGCAGCACAGATACGCAGTATTTT. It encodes CASRDRSGSSTDTQYF. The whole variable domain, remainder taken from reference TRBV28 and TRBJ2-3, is DVKVTQSSRYLVKRTGEKVFLECVQDMDHENMFWYRQDPGLGLRLIYFSYDVKMKEKGDIPEGYSVSREKKERFSLILESASTNQTSMYLCASRDRSGSSTDTQYFGPGTRLTVL.

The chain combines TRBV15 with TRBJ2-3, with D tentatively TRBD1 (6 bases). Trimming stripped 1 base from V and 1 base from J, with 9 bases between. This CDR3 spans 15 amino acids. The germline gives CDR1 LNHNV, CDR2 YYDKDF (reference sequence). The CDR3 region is CATSRGEGGTDTQYF. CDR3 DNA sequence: TGTGCCACCAGCAGAGGAGAGGGGGGCACAGATACGCAGTATTTT.

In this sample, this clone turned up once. CDR3 residues: CSVVTASANTEAFF. CDR3 coding DNA: TGCAGCGTTGTGACAGCGTCGGCGAACACTGAAGCTTTCTTT. This chain joins TRBV29-1 and TRBJ1-1; a possible D gene is TRBD1 (5 bases). CDR3 length: 14 amino acids. Germline V gene data show CDR1 as SQVTM and CDR2 as ANQGSEA. Between the trimmed V and J ends, which lost 4 bases and 1 base, there was a span of 13 bases.

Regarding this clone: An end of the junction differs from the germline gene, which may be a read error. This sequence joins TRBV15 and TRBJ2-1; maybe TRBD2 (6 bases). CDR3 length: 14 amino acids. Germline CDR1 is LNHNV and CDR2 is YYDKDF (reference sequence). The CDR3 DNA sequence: TGTGCCACCAGCAGCAGAACTAGCTACTATGAGCAGTTCTTC. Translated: CATSSRTSYYEQFF.

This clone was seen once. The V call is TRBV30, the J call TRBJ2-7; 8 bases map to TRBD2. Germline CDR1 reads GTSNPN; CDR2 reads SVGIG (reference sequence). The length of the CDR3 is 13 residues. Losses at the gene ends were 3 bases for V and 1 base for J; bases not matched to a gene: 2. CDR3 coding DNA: TGTGCCTGGAGCCGGGGGGGGTCCTACGAGCAGTACTTC. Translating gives CAWSRGGSYEQYF.

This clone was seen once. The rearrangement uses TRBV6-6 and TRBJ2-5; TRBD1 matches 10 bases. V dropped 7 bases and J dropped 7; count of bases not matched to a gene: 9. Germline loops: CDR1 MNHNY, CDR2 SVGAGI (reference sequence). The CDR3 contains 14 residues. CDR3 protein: CASKTGGSDMTQYF. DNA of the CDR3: TGTGCCAGCAAGACAGGGGGCAGTGATATGACCCAGTACTTC.

The CDR3 bases are TGTGCCAGCTCAGCAGGCAATTCCTACGAGCAGTACTTC. It translates to CASSAGNSYEQYF. V and J are TRBV18 and TRBJ2-7, with D unclear. CDR1 is KGHSH and CDR2 is LQKENI in the germline V gene. Trimming left V 5 bases short and J 1 base short, with 9 bases between. The CDR3 runs to 13 residues.

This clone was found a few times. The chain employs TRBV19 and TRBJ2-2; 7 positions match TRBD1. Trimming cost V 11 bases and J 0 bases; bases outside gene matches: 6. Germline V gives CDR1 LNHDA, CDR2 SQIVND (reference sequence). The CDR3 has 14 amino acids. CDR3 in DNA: TGTGCCTCAGTAGGACAGGCGAACACCGGGGAGCTGTTTTTT. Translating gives CASVGQANTGELFF.

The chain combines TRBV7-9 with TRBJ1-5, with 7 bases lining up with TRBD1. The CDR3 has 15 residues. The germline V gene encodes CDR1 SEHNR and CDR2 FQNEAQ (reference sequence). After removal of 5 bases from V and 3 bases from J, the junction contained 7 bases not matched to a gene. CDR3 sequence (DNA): TGTGCCAGCAGCACGGGACAGAACTACAATCAGCCCCAGCATTTT. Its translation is CASSTGQNYNQPQHF.